Each of the 14 T cell receptor beta chains below was sequenced from the same sample in a study of blood T cell repertoires in COVID-19. Only in-frame clones appear in the TCRdb table, and some are missing; sequencing was by immunoSEQ multiplex PCR. This sample has roughly 150,000 clones, with 80% to 90% found just once. Material: peripheral blood. The receptor set was obtained from a woman between 35 and 50 years old with acute or convalescent COVID-19.

The chain joins TRBV24-1 to TRBJ1-2; maybe TRBD1 (5 bases). The CDR3 consists of 12 residues. The ends were cut back, 5 bases at V and 2 bases at J, with 5 bases in the middle. The germline gives CDR1 KGHDR, CDR2 SFDVKD. Here the CDR3 DNA reads TGTGCCACCAGTGCAGGGAACTATGGCTACACCTTC. Its translation: CATSAGNYGYTF.

CDR3 DNA: TGTGCCAGCAGCACTGACTCAGGGGGGACTGGAAACACCATATATTTT. Translated, it gives CASSTDSGGTGNTIYF. This rearrangement joins TRBV9 to TRBJ1-3; 7 bases align to TRBD1. The CDR3 loop spans 16 amino acids. CDR1 SGDLS and CDR2 YYNGEE come from the germline V gene. J lost 2 bases, V lost 4 bases, and 9 bases had no gene match. Full variable domain (outside the CDR3, taken from reference TRBV9 and TRBJ1-3): DSGVTQTPKHLITATGQRVTLRCSPRSGDLSVYWYQQSLDQGLQFLIQYYNGEERAKGNILERFSAQQFPDLHSELNLSSLELGDSALYFCASSTDSGGTGNTIYFGEGSWLTVV.

This chain joins TRBV7-8 and TRBJ2-3; D is uncertain. The CDR3 contains 13 residues. The V and J ends lost 5 bases and 5 bases respectively, with 11 bases between them. From germline, CDR1 is SGHVS and CDR2 FQNEAQ. The CDR3 sequence: CASSDARQDTQYF. The CDR3, as DNA: TGTGCCAGCAGCGATGCACGACAAGATACGCAGTATTTT.

The chain carries TRBV11-2 and TRBJ2-2, with D uncertain. The germline gives CDR1 SGHAT, CDR2 FQNNGV. The V end lost 1 base, the J end lost 6 bases, and 18 bases lay between the germline ends. CDR3 size: 17 residues. CDR3 sequence (DNA): TGTGCCAGCAGCTTAGGGCTAGGATCTGGATTTCCCGGGGAGCTGTTTTTT. It translates to CASSLGLGSGFPGELFF.

This rearrangement joins TRBV21-1 to TRBJ2-7; TRBD1 is the table's D call and was not checked against the DNA. TRBV21-1 is designated a pseudogene. The CDR3 sequence is 15 residues long. The CDR3 region is CASSKDWGTDVQQYF. DNA for the CDR3: TGTGCCAGCAGCAAAGATTGGGGGACAGACGTTCAGCAGTACTTC.

This chain uses TRBV11-3 with TRBJ2-2; TRBD2 agrees at 10 bases. CDR3 length: 16 amino acids. V dropped 4 bases and J dropped 6; count of bases not matched to a gene: 8. Germline V gene sequence: CDR1 SGHNT, CDR2 YENEEA. The CDR3 protein is CASSSGTSEGSGELFF. The CDR3 DNA reads as TGTGCCAGCAGCTCCGGGACTAGCGAAGGGTCCGGGGAGCTGTTTTTT. Drawing the rest from reference TRBV11-3 and TRBJ2-2, the complete variable domain is EAGVVQSPRYKIIEKKQPVAFWCNPISGHNTLYWYLQNLGQGPELLIRYENEEAVDDSQLPKDRFSAERLKGVDSTLKIQPAELGDSAVYLCASSSGTSEGSGELFFGEGSRLTVL.

V gene TRBV6-1 combines with J gene TRBJ2-2; 9 bases map to TRBD1. Looked up from germline, CDR1 is MNHNS and CDR2 is SASEGT. Trimming at V came to 1 base and at J to 6 bases, leaving 0 bases not matched to a gene. The CDR3 is 14 residues long. CDR3 sequence (DNA): TGTGCCAGCAGTGAAGACAGGGGGCCCGGGGAGCTGTTTTTT. Protein product: CASSEDRGPGELFF.

This clone appeared a single time. The gene calls are TRBV3-1 (or the pseudogene TRBV3-2) and TRBJ2-3, with TRBD1 matching over 7 bases. V lost 1 base and J lost 7; bases outside the gene matches: 2. The CDR3 runs to 13 residues. The germline V gene has CDR1 LGHDT and CDR2 YNNKEL (reference sequence). The CDR3 here is CASSQAQGNTQYF. CDR3 DNA sequence: TGTGCCAGCAGCCAAGCACAGGGGAATACGCAGTATTTT.

This chain's CDR3 is CASSQGQDYGYTF. The CDR3 nucleotides are TGTGCCAGCAGTCAAGGACAGGACTATGGCTACACCTTC. The rearrangement joins TRBV6-2 or TRBV6-3 to TRBJ1-2; 7 nucleotides match TRBD1. Germline loops: CDR1 MNHEY, CDR2 SVGEGT. The CDR3 contains 13 residues. The V gene end was trimmed by 5 bases and the J gene end by 3 bases; junction bases not matched to a gene: 3.

The gene calls are TRBV6-5 and TRBJ2-1; 13 bases match TRBD2. Germline assignment: CDR1 MNHEY and CDR2 SVGAGI. V lost 6 bases to trimming and J lost 4 bases; unmatched junction nucleotides: 3. This CDR3 contains 15 residues. In DNA form, the CDR3 reads TGTGCCAGCAGGGAGGGACTAGCGGGGTACAATGAGCAGTTCTTC. Protein sequence: CASREGLAGYNEQFF.

The chain links TRBV27 to TRBJ1-2, with a tentative D call TRBD1 (5 bases). V lost 4 bases, J lost 6 bases, and 27 bases lay in between. This CDR3 is 18 amino acids long. Germline CDR1 and CDR2: MNHEY and SMNVEV (reference sequence). CDR3 nucleotide sequence: TGTGCCAGCAGTTCCCCCCTGAGGGGTGGCAGCTCGGGGGATGGCTACACCTTC. Its translation is CASSSPLRGGSSGDGYTF.

V is TRBV10-1 and J is TRBJ1-1; D is unclear. V lost 0 bases and J lost 4, with 12 bases in between. The CDR3 covers 15 residues. Per germline, CDR1 WNHNN and CDR2 SYGVQD (reference sequence). The CDR3 loop reads CASSESMVGGTEAFF. In DNA, the CDR3 is TGCGCCAGCAGTGAGTCGATGGTCGGCGGCACTGAAGCTTTCTTT.

The chain employs TRBV11-3 and TRBJ1-6; 11 bases map to TRBD1. The CDR3 contains 16 residues. The V segment lost 5 bases and the J segment 7 bases; nucleotides outside the gene matches: 7. Germline V gene sequence: CDR1 SGHNT, CDR2 YENEEA. The CDR3 nucleotides are TGTGCCAGCAGCCCCGGACAGGGGGCGCAAAATTCACCCCTCCACTTT. Encoded protein: CASSPGQGAQNSPLHF.

The rearrangement links TRBV9 to TRBJ1-2; 7 bases match TRBD1. This CDR3 region has 16 residues. In germline, CDR1 is SGDLS, CDR2 YYNGEE. Trimming removed 0 bases from V and 1 base from J; junction bases left unmatched: 6. Written as DNA, the CDR3 is TGTGCCAGCAGCGTAGATGAAGACAGGGATAACTATGGCTACACCTTC. It codes for CASSVDEDRDNYGYTF.